These 27 T cell receptor beta chains originate from one sample sequenced in a study of T-cell reconstitution after alpha-beta-depleted transplantation in children. Molecular barcoding with unique molecular identifiers was used for the TCRbeta library. TCRdb itself ran the PCR reads through MiXCR, one entry per CDR3 protein. This table holds about 300,000 distinct CDR3 sequences, 10% found once. Sequences were derived from PBMCs, sampled before TCRalphabeta/CD19-depleted stem cell transplant. Source of these receptors: a boy younger than two with acute myeloid leukemia, due to receive a stem cell transplant.

This clonotype was seen at least ten times. The CDR3 reads CASSPGAPGTYEQYF. DNA for the CDR3: TGCGCCAGCAGCCCGGGGGCGCCGGGGACCTACGAGCAGTACTTC. The chain is built from TRBV4-3 and TRBJ2-7, with D possibly called TRBD1 or TRBD2 (6 bases each). Germline CDR1 is LGHNA and CDR2 is YSLEER. The CDR3 covers 15 residues. V lost 4 bases to trimming and J lost 2 bases, with 15 bases between them.

In its sample, this clonotype was seen many times. This chain joins TRBV7-8 and TRBJ2-5, with 8 bases lining up with TRBD1. The CDR3 is 16 amino acids. Germline V gives CDR1 SGHVS, CDR2 FQNEAQ. V shed 4 bases and J 5 bases; nucleotides not matched to a gene: 12. CDR3 in amino acids: CASSWPDRDPLETQYF. The CDR3 DNA follows: TGTGCCAGCAGCTGGCCGGACAGGGACCCTTTGGAGACCCAGTACTTC.

This clonotype was detected ten times or more. This chain joins TRBV7-6 and TRBJ2-1, with D hard to call. This CDR3 comprises 16 residues. Germline V CDR1 and CDR2: SGHVS, FNYEAQ. Trimming removed 5 bases at V and 2 bases at J, with 16 bases between. In nucleotides, the CDR3 is TGTGCCAGCAGCCGACTCCTAGATTTCACCTACAATGAGCAGTTCTTC. It specifies CASSRLLDFTYNEQFF.

This clonotype has at least ten counts. The chain uses TRBV20-1 and TRBJ2-1; 9 positions agree with TRBD2. This CDR3 has 14 residues. J was trimmed by 4 bases and V by 3 bases; bases with no gene match: 4. In germline, CDR1 is DFQATT, CDR2 SNEGSKA (reference sequence). In nucleotides, the CDR3 is TGCAGTGCTAGTGGGACTAGCTGGTACAATGAGCAGTTCTTC. It codes for CSASGTSWYNEQFF.

The J gene is TRBJ2-5, the V gene TRBV5-1; D may correspond to TRBD1 or TRBD2 (5 bases each). Germline assignment: CDR1 SGHRS and CDR2 YFSETQ. V was clipped by 1 base and J by 0 bases, with 13 bases between them. This CDR3 has 16 amino acids. Written as DNA, the CDR3 is TGCGCCAGCAGCTTGTGGGGGAAGGGATACCAAGAGACCCAGTACTTC. Protein sequence: CASSLWGKGYQETQYF.

Notes on this clonotype: One base away lies a much larger clone, so this may be a sequencing read error. The chain employs TRBV7-3 and TRBJ2-2; no definite D call. CDR3 length equals 13 residues. Germline V gene sequence: CDR1 SGHTA, CDR2 FQGTGA. V shed 1 base and J shed 4 bases, with 4 bases lying between them. This CDR3 is CASSLKVTGELFF. Written as DNA, the CDR3 is TGTGCCAGCAGCTTAAAAGTCACCGGGGAGCTGTTTTTT.

This clonotype was counted at least ten times. The chain links TRBV20-1 to TRBJ2-5; maybe TRBD1 (6 bases). This CDR3 region has 14 residues. Germline V CDR1 and CDR2: DFQATT, SNEGSKA (reference sequence). The V end was cut by 3 bases, the J end by 2 bases, with 13 bases between. The CDR3 region is CSASYTGLQETQYF. DNA for the CDR3: TGCAGTGCTAGTTATACAGGGTTACAAGAGACCCAGTACTTC.

With regard to this clonotype: Germline and junction disagree at one end, which may indicate a read error. V usage is TRBV3-1 and J usage is TRBJ2-1; perhaps D is TRBD1 or TRBD2 (5 bases each). The CDR3 is 19 amino acids. Germline lookup yields CDR1 LGHDT and CDR2 YNNKEL (reference sequence). CDR3 coding DNA: TGTACCAGCAGTTTGGCGGGTCGGGGCCTTCAGAGCTCCTACAATGAGCAGTTCTTC. This codes for CTSSLAGRGLQSSYNEQFF.

This clonotype showed up just a few times. V is TRBV4-3 and J is TRBJ2-7; D possibly corresponds to TRBD1 (5 bases). The CDR3 has 15 residues. V was cut by 1 base and J by 2 bases, with 12 bases left in between. Germline V gene lookup returns CDR1 LGHNA and CDR2 YSLEER. CDR3 loop: CASSQGTGAAYEQYF. CDR3 sequence (DNA): TGCGCCAGCAGCCAAGGTACAGGAGCCGCCTACGAGCAGTACTTC.

The chain couples TRBV7-9 to TRBJ1-1; 7 bases match TRBD1. In germline, CDR1 is SEHNR, CDR2 FQNEAQ (reference sequence). This CDR3 comprises 13 residues. V trimming: 6 bases; J trimming: 4 bases; junction bases outside the gene matches: 5. CDR3 sequence reads: CASRPSGGTEAFF. Written as DNA, the CDR3 is TGTGCCAGCAGACCTTCAGGGGGCACTGAAGCTTTCTTT.

The V and J genes are TRBV12-3 or TRBV12-4 and TRBJ2-2; 7 bases map to TRBD2. The CDR3 spans 15 residues. V lost 7 bases to trimming and J lost 0 bases; unmatched junction nucleotides: 5. CDR3 DNA sequence: TGTGCCAGCACGGGACTAATCGCGAACACCGGGGAGCTGTTTTTT. Encoded protein: CASTGLIANTGELFF.

Here the CDR3 reads CASSVQLAEGGEQFF. The DNA of the CDR3 is TGTGCCAGCAGTGTTCAACTAGCGGAGGGAGGTGAGCAGTTCTTC. The gene calls are TRBV2 and TRBJ2-1; 8 bases line up with TRBD2. Germline V gives CDR1 SNHLY, CDR2 FYNNEI. The ends lost 4 bases at V and 9 bases at J; junction bases unmatched: 11. This CDR3 comprises 15 residues.

Details on this clonotype: A much larger clone sits a single nucleotide away, making a read error possible. V is TRBV5-1 and J is TRBJ2-7, with TRBD2 matching 11 bases. CDR3 length: 17 residues. In germline, CDR1 is SGHRS, CDR2 YFSETQ. The CDR3 coding sequence is TGCGCCAGCAGGTTGGGGACTAGCGGCTTACCCTCCTACGAGCAGTACTTC. Residues: CASRLGTSGLPSYEQYF.

This clonotype was detected many times. The chain carries TRBV19 and TRBJ2-7; TRBD1 agrees at 7 bases. Looked up from germline, CDR1 is LNHDA and CDR2 is SQIVND (reference sequence). Trimming cost V 3 bases and J 3 bases; bases outside gene matches: 8. The CDR3 has 15 amino acids. The CDR3 DNA reads as TGTGCCAGTAGTATTTCCGGGACAGCTATCTACGAGCAGTACTTC. It yields the protein CASSISGTAIYEQYF.

Many counts were recorded for this clonotype. The V call is TRBV5-1, the J call TRBJ1-5; D not resolved. CDR3 length equals 13 residues. V lost 0 bases and J lost 4, with 5 bases in between. Germline CDR1 reads SGHRS; CDR2 reads YFSETQ. The CDR3 DNA reads as TGCGCCAGCAGCTTGGCCCGTAATCAGCCCCAGCATTTT. Its protein is CASSLARNQPQHF.

The rearrangement uses TRBV5-1 and TRBJ2-4, with TRBD1 matching 10 bases. The CDR3 has 17 residues. Germline V CDR1 and CDR2: SGHRS, YFSETQ. The ends lost 8 bases at V and 0 bases at J; junction bases unmatched: 11. The DNA for the CDR3 is TGCGCCAGTAAACAAGGACAGGGGGTATTAGCCAAAAACATTCAGTACTTC. Translated: CASKQGQGVLAKNIQYF.

This clonotype has only a few counts. V usage is TRBV6-4 and J usage is TRBJ2-1; the match to TRBD1 covers 9 bases. J was trimmed by 15 bases and V by 0 bases; bases with no gene match: 12. Germline CDR1 reads MRHNA; CDR2 reads SNTAGT. This CDR3 has 15 amino acids. The CDR3 DNA reads as TGTGCCAGCAGTGACTCGGGACAGGGCCAGAAAGCAGGGTTCTTC. This codes for CASSDSGQGQKAGFF.

Worth noting for this clonotype: A single base separates this from a much larger clone, so it may be a read error. The J gene is TRBJ2-7, the V gene TRBV29-1; possibly TRBD1 for D (5 bases). The V gene's germline CDR1 is SQVTM and CDR2 ANQGSEA. V was trimmed by 2 bases and J by 6 bases, leaving 8 bases between them. CDR3 length: 11 residues. The CDR3 DNA reads as TGCAGCGTTGAAAGGGGTGCCGAGCAGTACTTC. Its protein is CSVERGAEQYF.

A note on this clonotype: At one end the junction does not follow the germline gene, possibly because of a read error. The rearrangement links TRBV12-3 or TRBV12-4 to TRBJ2-3; D gene unclear. This CDR3 has 13 amino acids. The CDR3 DNA reads as TGTGCCAGCATTTTAGACATGGAAGATACGCAGTATTTT. Translating gives CASILDMEDTQYF.

Ten or more counts support this clonotype. The chain has TRBV12-3 or TRBV12-4 and TRBJ2-1; D gene ambiguous. Trimming shortened V by 7 bases and J by 1 base, and 8 bases separated the two germline ends. This CDR3 contains 13 residues. The CDR3 DNA reads as TGTGCCAGCACCCCTGGATCCTACAATGAGCAGTTCTTC. Translated, it gives CASTPGSYNEQFF.

Ten or more counts support this clonotype. Here the CDR3 DNA reads TGTGCCACGGCAGGGGGGGTTACAGATACGCAGTATTTT. This gives the protein CATAGGVTDTQYF. The chain employs TRBV24-1 and TRBJ2-3; D may correspond to TRBD1 or TRBD2 (7 bases each). CDR1 and CDR2 from the germline V gene are KGHDR and SFDVKD. CDR3 length: 13 amino acids. Trimming removed 10 bases at V and 3 bases at J, with 13 bases between.

This clonotype was seen a handful of times. The chain has TRBV11-2 and TRBJ2-7; the D gene is possibly TRBD1 (6 bases). CDR1 and CDR2 from the germline V gene are SGHAT and FQNNGV. The ends were cut back, 0 bases at V and 5 bases at J, with 11 bases in the middle. CDR3 size: 14 residues. The CDR3 DNA is TGTGCCAGCAGCTTAGAGGTTCAGGGGAACGAGCAGTACTTC. It codes for CASSLEVQGNEQYF. Full variable domain (remainder filled in from reference TRBV11-2 and TRBJ2-7): EAGVAQSPRYKIIEKRQSVAFWCNPISGHATLYWYQQILGQGPKLLIQFQNNGVVDDSQLPKDRFSAERLKGVDSTLKIQPAKLEDSAVYLCASSLEVQGNEQYFGPGTRLTVT.

The chain couples TRBV29-1 to TRBJ1-2; no reliable D call. CDR1 SQVTM and CDR2 ANQGSEA come from the germline V gene. V was clipped by 2 bases and J by 2 bases, with 6 bases between them. This CDR3 contains 12 residues. CDR3 in DNA: TGCAGCGTTGAACAGGCGAACTATGGCTACACCTTC. It is translated as CSVEQANYGYTF. Using reference TRBV29-1 and TRBJ1-2 for the parts outside the CDR3, the full variable domain is SAVISQKPSRDICQRGTSLTIQCQVDSQVTMMFWYRQQPGQSLTLIATANQGSEATYESGFVIDKFPISRPNLTFSTLTVSNMSPEDSSIYLCSVEQANYGYTFGSGTRLTVV.

This clonotype has a count of ten or more. The gene calls are TRBV12-5 and TRBJ2-5; tentative D call: TRBD1 (5 bases). Per germline, CDR1 LGHNT and CDR2 FRNRAP. CDR3 length: 14 residues. V lost 7 bases, J lost 1 base, and 13 bases lay in between. The CDR3 bases are TGTGCTAGTGCCGGCCAGGGCGGCCAAGAGACCCAGTACTTC. Residues: CASAGQGGQETQYF. Full variable domain (missing parts from reference TRBV12-5 and TRBJ2-5): DARVTQTPRHKVTEMGQEVTMRCQPILGHNTVFWYRQTMMQGLELLAYFRNRAPLDDSGMPKDRFSAEMPDATLATLKIQPSEPRDSAVYFCASAGQGGQETQYFGPGTRLLVL.

This clonotype was counted at least ten times. V and J are TRBV29-1 and TRBJ1-3; 7 bases are shared with TRBD1. Germline lookup yields CDR1 SQVTM and CDR2 ANQGSEA. CDR3 length: 13 residues. V was clipped by 1 base and J by 8 bases; unmatched bases: 5. This chain's CDR3 is CSVEGQGTDTIYF. In DNA, the CDR3 is TGCAGCGTTGAAGGACAGGGTACGGACACCATATATTTT. The entire variable domain, with the rest obtained from reference TRBV29-1 and TRBJ1-3, is as follows: SAVISQKPSRDICQRGTSLTIQCQVDSQVTMMFWYRQQPGQSLTLIATANQGSEATYESGFVIDKFPISRPNLTFSTLTVSNMSPEDSSIYLCSVEGQGTDTIYFGEGSWLTVV.

The rearrangement links TRBV20-1 to TRBJ1-2; 7 bases are a match to TRBD1. Germline trimming cut 3 bases from V and 7 bases from J; bases unmatched to any gene: 11. Germline lookup yields CDR1 DFQATT and CDR2 SNEGSKA (reference sequence). The CDR3 runs to 14 residues. The CDR3 coding sequence is TGCAGTGCTAGTCGGGACAGTGGAAAGCGTGGCTACACCTTC. Residues: CSASRDSGKRGYTF.

This clonotype was seen ten or more times. The rearrangement uses TRBV11-2 and TRBJ1-5, with TRBD1 as a possible D gene (5 bases). Between the trimmed V and J ends, which lost 0 bases and 1 base, there was a span of 13 bases. CDR1 is SGHAT and CDR2 is FQNNGV in the germline V gene. This CDR3 has 17 amino acids. The CDR3 loop reads CASSLERGYLSNQPQHF. The CDR3 bases are TGTGCCAGCAGCTTAGAGAGGGGATACCTGAGCAATCAGCCCCAGCATTTT.